This entry is about one TCR beta chain. The antigen remains undetermined. The data belong to a study of T cells in narcolepsy. At the level of the study: Healthy controls were enrolled alongside patients with narcolepsy type 1 or type 2. Findings of the study overall: Autoreactive HCRT-specific and TRIB2-specific clonotypes were marked in same-patient CSF-versus-blood CD4+ comparisons. No autoreactive T cell clone sequences appeared in some memory CD4+ repertoires. Autoreactive clonotypes reportedly recurred in blood of same and different patients, not controls.

The CDR3 sequence is 15 residues long. Germline CDR1 is MNHNY and CDR2 is SVGAGI (reference sequence). Generated by immunoSEQ multiplex PCR, the TCRdb table keeps only in-frame clones and is missing some. The sample carries some 32,000 clones, around four fifths recorded once. Specimen: CD45RA- memory CD4+ T cells from PBMCs. The clonotype originates from a human donor with narcolepsy. This chain links TRBV6-6 with TRBJ2-5; TRBD1 aligns across 7 bases. The better agreement between TRBJ2-7 and the DNA end casts doubt on the J call. CDR3 nucleotide sequence: TGTGCCAGCAGTCGCACAGGGGCCCTCTCCTACGAGCAGTACTTC. Its translation is CASSRTGALSYEQYF.